These 12 T cell receptor beta chains share one sample of origin, sequenced in a study of spatial heterogeneity in lung cancer. Time point reported: sample taken at primary tumor resection. TCRdb called the 5' RACE reads again in MiXCR, with one record for every CDR3 protein. The sample contains some 21,000 distinct CDR3 sequences, 3.3% of which appear only once. The sequencing here drew on PBMCs, taken at surgery. The receptors originated from a female donor with early-stage non-small cell lung cancer.

The sample holds many counts of this clonotype. V is TRBV28 and J is TRBJ2-7; 11 bases map to TRBD1. The CDR3 contains 17 residues. With 6 bases clipped from V and 5 bases from J, the junction kept 15 bases outside the gene matches. The germline gives CDR1 MDHEN, CDR2 SYDVKM. CDR3 in DNA: TGTGCCAGCAGCACCTATTTTTTGGACAGGGGGCCCGACGAGCAGTACTTC. Encoded protein: CASSTYFLDRGPDEQYF. The full variable domain, rest sourced from reference TRBV28 and TRBJ2-7, is DVKVTQSSRYLVKRTGEKVFLECVQDMDHENMFWYRQDPGLGLRLIYFSYDVKMKEKGDIPEGYSVSREKKERFSLILESASTNQTSMYLCASSTYFLDRGPDEQYFGPGTRLTVT.

This clonotype was counted at least ten times. V gene TRBV12-3 or TRBV12-4 combines with J gene TRBJ2-1, with a tentative D call TRBD2 (5 bases). The CDR3 runs 13 residues. V was shortened by 9 bases and J by 3 bases, with 12 bases between the two germline ends. The CDR3 DNA sequence: TGTGCCAGTCAGAGCGGCAACTACAATGAGCAGTTCTTC. Residues: CASQSGNYNEQFF.

This clonotype was recorded many times. The chain has TRBV2 and TRBJ2-1; D is perhaps TRBD1 or TRBD2 (5 bases each). V was cut by 2 bases and J by 7 bases, with 9 bases left in between. CDR3 length: 13 residues. Germline lookup yields CDR1 SNHLY and CDR2 FYNNEI. The DNA of the CDR3 is TGTGCCAGCAGTGAATTTGGGGGAAATGAGCAGTTCTTC. Amino acid sequence: CASSEFGGNEQFF.

The chain joins TRBV6-5 to TRBJ2-7; D might be TRBD2 (6 bases). V lost 2 bases, J lost 5 bases, and 19 bases lay in between. The CDR3 loop spans 16 amino acids. Germline V gene data show CDR1 as MNHEY and CDR2 as SVGAGI. The CDR3 coding sequence is TGTGCCAGCAGTTACCTCCCGGGAGCAAGGTCCCACGAGCAGTACTTC. It encodes CASSYLPGARSHEQYF.

This clonotype came up many times. The rearrangement links TRBV20-1 to TRBJ2-5; tentatively, D is TRBD2 (6 bases). The CDR3 sequence is 12 residues long. Trimming took off 4 bases at V and 14 bases at J, with 20 bases between the two ends. From germline, CDR1 is DFQATT and CDR2 SNEGSKA (reference sequence). CDR3 loop: CSATPGAGTAYF. The CDR3 DNA is TGCAGTGCTACCCCCGGGGCCGGGACTGCATACTTC.

The genes are TRBV7-9 and TRBJ2-2, with a possible D match to TRBD1 (5 bases). The CDR3 spans 17 residues. In germline, CDR1 is SEHNR, CDR2 FQNEAQ (reference sequence). The germline V and J ends were trimmed by 0 bases and 6 bases, with 17 bases remaining between them. The CDR3 sequence is CASSLAFSGIEAGELFF. CDR3 nucleotide sequence: TGTGCCAGCAGCTTAGCGTTTTCAGGGATAGAAGCCGGGGAGCTGTTTTTT.

This clonotype was seen at least ten times. The rearrangement joins TRBV27 to TRBJ2-1, with D possibly being TRBD1 (5 bases). Trimming took 5 bases from V and 11 from J, leaving 19 bases between them. The CDR3 consists of 14 residues. Germline lookup yields CDR1 MNHEY and CDR2 SMNVEV (reference sequence). CDR3 region: CASSRAWVQDKQFF. DNA for the CDR3: TGTGCCAGCAGTCGGGCCTGGGTGCAGGACAAGCAGTTCTTC.

This clonotype occurred a few times. The CDR3 coding sequence is TGTGCCAGCAGTTTGATCTCGAATCAGCCCCAGCATTTT. Translating gives CASSLISNQPQHF. This chain links TRBV27 with TRBJ1-5; no firm D call. Germline CDR1 and CDR2: MNHEY and SMNVEV (reference sequence). The V end was cut by 3 bases, the J end by 4 bases, with 7 bases between. The CDR3 totals 13 residues.

This clonotype was observed at least ten times. The chain links TRBV27 to TRBJ2-7, with 10 bases aligning to TRBD1. CDR1 is MNHEY, CDR2 SMNVEV, per germline (reference sequence). The CDR3 loop spans 18 amino acids. V gave up 1 base and J gave up 3 bases; unmatched junction bases: 12. This CDR3 is CASSLFVGQGSRGYEQYF. For the CDR3, the DNA is TGTGCCAGCAGTTTATTCGTGGGACAGGGGTCGAGAGGCTACGAGCAGTACTTC.

This clonotype was observed many times. The chain carries TRBV19 and TRBJ1-5; D remains unclear. This CDR3 comprises 13 residues. V lost 6 bases, J lost 5 bases, and 11 bases lay in between. The germline CDR1 and CDR2 sequences are LNHDA and SQIVND (reference sequence). The DNA of the CDR3 is TGTGCCAGTAGCCGTTTTGTGGATCAGCCCCAGCATTTT. Translation: CASSRFVDQPQHF. The full variable domain, with the rest looked up from reference TRBV19 and TRBJ1-5, is DGGITQSPKYLFRKEGQNVTLSCEQNLNHDAMYWYRQDPGQGLRLIYYSQIVNDFQKGDIAEGYSVSREKKESFPLTVTSAQKNPTAFYLCASSRFVDQPQHFGDGTRLSIL.

This clonotype was recorded at least ten times. V and J are TRBV2 and TRBJ2-7; 7 nucleotides agree with TRBD1. CDR1 SNHLY and CDR2 FYNNEI come from the germline V gene. The CDR3 has 13 residues. Trimming at V came to 6 bases and at J to 4 bases, leaving 6 bases not matched to a gene. The CDR3 loop is CASRAGTVYEQYF. The CDR3 DNA sequence: TGTGCCAGCAGAGCCGGGACAGTATACGAGCAGTACTTC.

The gene calls are TRBV9 and TRBJ2-3, with unresolved D. V lost 3 bases, J lost 0 bases, and 14 bases lay in between. This CDR3 is built from 16 residues. Germline CDR1 and CDR2: SGDLS and YYNGEE. CDR3 amino acids: CASSGRARTSTDTQYF. The CDR3, as DNA: TGTGCCAGCAGCGGGAGAGCAAGAACTAGCACAGATACGCAGTATTTT.